Listed below are T cell receptor beta chains from one sample, sequenced in a study of blood T cells in healthy people across ages. TCRdb used MiXCR to reprocess the 5' RACE reads, holding one entry per CDR3 protein. The sample contains over 600,000 distinct CDR3 sequences, about 45% of which appear only once. The sample consisted of blood. The receptor source for this set is an elderly man in good health. Both conserved end residues are part of each CDR3. Fields, in order: J gene, V gene, CDR3 length, CDR3 protein.

j_gene: TRBJ2-1
v_gene: TRBV24-1
len: 12
CDR3aa: CVTSVPGGEQFF

j_gene: TRBJ2-5
v_gene: TRBV5-1
len: 15
CDR3aa: CASSLVAGGEETQYF

j_gene: TRBJ2-3
v_gene: TRBV20-1
len: 15
CDR3aa: CSAKPSGPGTDTQYF

j_gene: TRBJ2-7
v_gene: TRBV7-9
len: 11
CDR3aa: CAGGKRSEQYF

j_gene: TRBJ2-7
v_gene: TRBV29-1
len: 14
CDR3aa: CSVTGMPNYYEQYF

j_gene: TRBJ2-2
v_gene: TRBV12-3/TRBV12-4
len: 14
CDR3aa: CASSPGWVDGELFF

j_gene: TRBJ2-5
v_gene: TRBV5-1
len: 16
CDR3aa: CASSAFAAGGPVTQYF

j_gene: TRBJ2-5
v_gene: TRBV4-1
len: 17
CDR3aa: CASSQDLRAGRKETQYF

j_gene: TRBJ2-7
v_gene: TRBV20-1
len: 12
CDR3aa: CSATQSSYEQYF

j_gene: TRBJ1-2
v_gene: TRBV6-6
len: 13
CDR3aa: CAAGRGRDYGYTF

j_gene: TRBJ1-2
v_gene: TRBV5-1
len: 13
CDR3aa: CASSLGQGCGYTF